This T cell receptor beta chain was recorded in a study of cytomegalovirus exposure and HLA in healthy donors. As regards this clone: What it binds is not known.

The PCR ran on 60 Vbeta and 13 Jbeta primers. Measured with immunoSEQ multiplex PCR; TCRdb has only the in-frame clones, and not every one. Its clone listing holds some 110,000 clones. Study results and caveats: Indistinguishable V segments, including TRBV6-2 and TRBV6-3, were excluded. Clonal expansion, a later analysis showed, was greater in HLA-associated TCR beta chains than in equally common others.

Everyone who donated was a healthy bone marrow donor. The study sampled nominally healthy donors, though unrecorded immune exposures were likely. After removal of 4 bases from V and 0 bases from J, the junction contained 9 bases not matched to a gene. There are 15 residues in the CDR3. From germline, CDR1 is GTSNPN and CDR2 SVGIG (reference sequence). This TCR was sampled from a man under 40 in good health and CMV-seronegative. Sequencing was performed on PBMCs. The chain joins TRBV30 to TRBJ2-7, with 7 bases that match TRBD1. The CDR3 sequence: CAWKLRDSDSYEQYF. DNA for the CDR3: TGTGCCTGGAAGCTTCGGGACAGTGACTCCTACGAGCAGTACTTC. The whole variable domain, remainder taken from reference TRBV30 and TRBJ2-7, is SQTIHQWPATLVQPVGSPLSLECTVEGTSNPNLYWYRQAAGRGLQLLFYSVGIGQISSEVPQNLSASRPQDRQFILSSKKLLLSDSGFYLCAWKLRDSDSYEQYFGPGTRLTVT.